This T cell receptor (beta chain) was retrieved from a study of T cell responses to AZD1222 COVID-19 vaccine. Points from the study as a whole: No repertoire was sampled before or during the peak T cell response, only after it. Donors were largely white British and mainly female; clonal diversity was possibly underestimated. The reported proportion of spike-specific TCRs targeting unmutated variant regions was nearly half. Only five to seven AZD1222 recipients tested seropositive at baseline.

In regard to this clone: Its antigen is as yet unknown.

V lost 5 bases to trimming and J lost 0 bases; unmatched junction nucleotides: 6. The CDR3 consists of 15 residues. Germline-derived CDR1 and CDR2 are SGHNT and YENEEA. The repertoire was sequenced with immunoSEQ multiplex PCR; TCRdb's copy has only in-frame clones and lacks some. The sample yields some 150,000 clones, approximately 90% seen once. The sequence was collected from an adult in good health. The gene calls are TRBV11-3 and TRBJ1-1, with 7 bases identical to TRBD1. The sequencing used peripheral blood, collected on day 0 of AZD1222 vaccination. CDR3 nucleotide sequence: TGTGCCAGCAGCGTCAGACAGGGTATGAACACTGAAGCTTTCTTT. This codes for CASSVRQGMNTEAFF.